The 9 T cell receptor beta chains listed next were all sequenced from one sample in a study of blood T cells in healthy people across ages. Next came a second PCR, run for 7 to 11 cycles, which used a sample-barcoded 5' primer along with a J-beta primer mix. TCRdb recomputed calls from the 5' RACE reads with MiXCR, one row per CDR3 protein. The sample lists 1 million to 1.2 million distinct CDR3 sequences, roughly two fifths seen once, with roughly 14% in the top ten. The specimen sequenced was blood. The receptor source for this set is a man aged 18 to 29 in good health.

The rearrangement joins TRBV4-2 to TRBJ1-2; D is unresolved. Germline CDR1 is LGHNA and CDR2 is YNFKEQ. CDR3 length: 16 amino acids. V was shortened by 1 base and J by 0 bases, with 12 bases between the two germline ends. CDR3 nucleotides: TGTGCCAGCAGCCAAGGGAGGCGCGATTCTAACTATGGCTACACCTTC. Translated, it gives CASSQGRRDSNYGYTF.

This clonotype was counted only a few times. The chain links TRBV5-1 to TRBJ1-1; no firm D call. The CDR3 is made up of 16 amino acids. Germline V gives CDR1 SGHRS, CDR2 YFSETQ. V lost 2 bases to trimming and J lost 0 bases, with 14 bases between them. In nucleotides, the CDR3 is TGCGCCAGCAGCTTCGATAATCCCAGATTGAACACTGAAGCTTTCTTT. This codes for CASSFDNPRLNTEAFF.

As regards this clonotype: One base away lies a much larger clone, so this may be a sequencing read error. The CDR3 does not end in the conserved phenylalanine or tryptophan, so this is likely a read error. V is TRBV20-1 and J is TRBJ2-1; TRBD1 might be the D (6 bases). This CDR3 comprises 15 residues. Germline loops: CDR1 DFQATT, CDR2 SNEGSKA (reference sequence). V was pared by 6 bases and J by 6 bases, with 21 bases between. As DNA, the CDR3 is TGCAGTGCGGGCGACCGGACAGTAGGGGTCAATGAGCAGTTCTAC. It translates to CSAGDRTVGVNEQFY.

V usage is TRBV20-1 and J usage is TRBJ2-5; D remains ambiguous. CDR3 length equals 15 residues. Per germline, CDR1 DFQATT and CDR2 SNEGSKA (reference sequence). Trimming removed 0 bases from V and 3 bases from J, with 14 bases in between. The CDR3 here is CSARDSGRAEETQYF. In nucleotides, the CDR3 is TGCAGTGCTAGAGATTCCGGCAGAGCAGAAGAGACCCAGTACTTC.

The chain couples TRBV7-8 to TRBJ1-3, with D possibly matching TRBD1 (6 bases). This CDR3 contains 16 residues. V was pared by 6 bases and J by 0 bases, with 15 bases between. Per the germline V gene, CDR1 is SGHVS and CDR2 is FQNEAQ. In nucleotides, the CDR3 is TGTGCCAGCAGGATGGCAGGGGTCCCCTCTGGAAACACCATATATTTT. Encoded protein: CASRMAGVPSGNTIYF.

This chain uses TRBV29-1 with TRBJ1-4; 7 bases match TRBD1. Germline V gives CDR1 SQVTM, CDR2 ANQGSEA. V dropped 0 bases and J dropped 9; count of bases not matched to a gene: 13. The CDR3 runs to 16 residues. The CDR3 nucleotides are TGCAGCGTTGAAGATCGGGGAAGACAGGGAGAGAAAAAACTGTTTTTT. This codes for CSVEDRGRQGEKKLFF.

This clonotype was seen at least ten times. The chain couples TRBV20-1 to TRBJ2-7; D is unresolved. CDR1 DFQATT and CDR2 SNEGSKA come from the germline V gene (reference sequence). Deletions cut 4 bases from V and 2 bases from J, with 12 bases between. The CDR3 is 13 residues long. CDR3 amino acids: CSATDGPAYEQYF. CDR3 nucleotides: TGCAGTGCTACGGATGGACCCGCCTACGAGCAGTACTTC.

The chain employs TRBV5-1 and TRBJ2-1; TRBD1 aligns across 7 bases. The CDR3 has 16 residues. Trimming at V came to 5 bases and at J to 3 bases, leaving 11 bases not matched to a gene. Germline values: CDR1 SGHRS, CDR2 YFSETQ. CDR3 sequence: CASRNQQGSHYNEQFF. DNA for the CDR3: TGCGCCAGCAGAAACCAACAGGGGTCTCACTACAATGAGCAGTTCTTC.

This clonotype was seen a few times. The gene calls are TRBV27 and TRBJ2-1; maybe TRBD2 (6 bases). The CDR3 is 15 amino acids. The germline CDR1 and CDR2 sequences are MNHEY and SMNVEV (reference sequence). The V end was cut by 3 bases, the J end by 6 bases, with 15 bases between. The CDR3 reads CASSLEGRASNEQFF. In nucleotides, the CDR3 is TGTGCCAGCAGTTTGGAGGGCAGGGCCTCCAATGAGCAGTTCTTC.